This T cell receptor (beta chain) emerged from a study of CD8 T cells in ankylosing spondylitis. Study outcomes and limitations: Apparently characteristic of ankylosing spondylitis blood was a TCR beta motif (under ten highly homologous variants).

Trimming took 4 bases from V and 2 from J; bases not matched to a gene: 1. The length of the CDR3 is 13 residues. TCRdb reprocessed the 5' RACE reads with MiXCR, giving one entry per CDR3 protein. This table holds fewer than 500,000 distinct CDR3 sequences, around 26% found once. The sample holds one count of this clonotype. What it recognizes is unknown. The specimen was blood, either unsorted or a sorted T cell fraction (not recorded which). J is TRBJ2-5 and V is TRBV12-3 or TRBV12-4; 7 bases line up with TRBD1. The origin of this receptor is a male donor with ankylosing spondylitis. This CDR3 is CASSYRGQETQYF. The CDR3 coding sequence is TGTGCCAGCAGTTACAGGGGTCAAGAGACCCAGTACTTC.